This TCR beta chain was observed in a study of T cell responses to AZD1222 COVID-19 vaccine. Study-wide background: Some second doses came at about 4 weeks and others at about 12 weeks; these were pooled.

General study points: White British people made up most donors, females outnumbered males, and clonal diversity was possibly underestimated. Sampled repertoires all dated from after the peak T cell response.

The repertoire was sequenced with immunoSEQ multiplex PCR; TCRdb's copy has only in-frame clones and lacks some. The sample holds about 85,000 clones, over 80% seen once. This clone was counted once. Its cognate antigen is unknown. Germline CDR1 is SGHRS and CDR2 is YFSETQ. V lost 0 bases and J 8 bases, leaving 14 bases between the germline ends. CDR3 length: 15 residues. This specimen consisted of peripheral blood, obtained on day 0 of AZD1222 vaccination. The chain carries TRBV5-1 and TRBJ1-4, with a tentative D call TRBD1 (6 bases). The sequence came from an adult in good health. The CDR3, as DNA: TGCGCCAGCAGCTTGGCGAGGGGGGTTGGCGAAAAACTGTTTTTT. Translated, it gives CASSLARGVGEKLFF.